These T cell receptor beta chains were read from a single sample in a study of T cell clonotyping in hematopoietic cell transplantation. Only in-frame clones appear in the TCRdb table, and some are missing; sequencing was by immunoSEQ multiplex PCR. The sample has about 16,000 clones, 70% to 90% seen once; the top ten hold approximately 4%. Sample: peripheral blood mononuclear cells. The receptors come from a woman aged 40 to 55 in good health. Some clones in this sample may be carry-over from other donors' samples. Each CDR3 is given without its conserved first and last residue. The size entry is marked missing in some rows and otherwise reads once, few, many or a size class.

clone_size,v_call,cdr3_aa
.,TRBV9,ASSARQGFSGNTIY
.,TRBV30,AYLRGSGDYNEQF
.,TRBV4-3,ASSQDRGVEYGYT
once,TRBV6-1,ASLAVGSGNTIY
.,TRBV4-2,ASSQDWLRQGYNEQF
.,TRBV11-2,ASSQARGPAEQY
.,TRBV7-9,ASSLELPGGPLR
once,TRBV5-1,ASRNYDSNSGNTIY
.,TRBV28,ASRGGISEQY
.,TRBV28,ASRWGQGGYTGELF
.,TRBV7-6,ASSPRLAGVETQY
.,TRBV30,AWSAYTYEQY
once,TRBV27,ASSPQGAEGYT